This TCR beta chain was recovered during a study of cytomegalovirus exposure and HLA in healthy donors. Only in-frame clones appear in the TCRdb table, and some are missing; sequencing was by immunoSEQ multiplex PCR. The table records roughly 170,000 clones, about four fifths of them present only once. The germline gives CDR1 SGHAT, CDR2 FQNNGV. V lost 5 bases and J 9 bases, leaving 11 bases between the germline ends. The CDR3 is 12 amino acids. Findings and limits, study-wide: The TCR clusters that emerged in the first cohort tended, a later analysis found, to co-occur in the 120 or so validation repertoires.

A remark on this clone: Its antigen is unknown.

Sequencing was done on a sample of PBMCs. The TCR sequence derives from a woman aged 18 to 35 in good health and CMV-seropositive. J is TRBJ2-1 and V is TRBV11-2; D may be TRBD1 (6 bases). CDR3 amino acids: CASSQGGTEQFF. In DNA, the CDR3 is TGTGCCAGCAGCCAAGGGGGTACTGAGCAGTTCTTC.